The following is a TCR beta chain sequence with its context. TCRdb's table, derived via immunoSEQ multiplex PCR, lists solely in-frame clones and lacks some. This sample has approximately 60,000 clones, with almost 95% found just once. Germline V gene data show CDR1 as SGHNT and CDR2 as YENEEA. The CDR3 is made up of 17 amino acids. V gave up 1 base and J gave up 0 bases, with 14 bases separating them. The data belong to a study of OX40 agonist ivuxolimab in advanced cancers. Study-wide background: Those treated in dose escalation had hepatocellular carcinoma, melanoma, renal cell cancer or head and neck cancer.

If patients had autoimmune disease history or systemic immunosuppression, they were excluded. At baseline, cycle 4 day 1, and cycle 7 day 1, blood was sampled. This receptor was taken from an adult with an advanced solid tumor such as melanoma, head and neck, liver or kidney cancer. The sequenced sample was CD4+ or CD8+ T cells sorted from blood, obtained in a trial of the OX40 agonist ivuxolimab. The V and J genes are TRBV11-3 and TRBJ2-3; tentative D call: TRBD1 (6 bases). The CDR3 loop is CASSLGEGGVSTDTQYF. The CDR3 DNA is TGTGCCAGCAGCTTAGGCGAAGGGGGAGTAAGCACAGATACGCAGTATTTT.